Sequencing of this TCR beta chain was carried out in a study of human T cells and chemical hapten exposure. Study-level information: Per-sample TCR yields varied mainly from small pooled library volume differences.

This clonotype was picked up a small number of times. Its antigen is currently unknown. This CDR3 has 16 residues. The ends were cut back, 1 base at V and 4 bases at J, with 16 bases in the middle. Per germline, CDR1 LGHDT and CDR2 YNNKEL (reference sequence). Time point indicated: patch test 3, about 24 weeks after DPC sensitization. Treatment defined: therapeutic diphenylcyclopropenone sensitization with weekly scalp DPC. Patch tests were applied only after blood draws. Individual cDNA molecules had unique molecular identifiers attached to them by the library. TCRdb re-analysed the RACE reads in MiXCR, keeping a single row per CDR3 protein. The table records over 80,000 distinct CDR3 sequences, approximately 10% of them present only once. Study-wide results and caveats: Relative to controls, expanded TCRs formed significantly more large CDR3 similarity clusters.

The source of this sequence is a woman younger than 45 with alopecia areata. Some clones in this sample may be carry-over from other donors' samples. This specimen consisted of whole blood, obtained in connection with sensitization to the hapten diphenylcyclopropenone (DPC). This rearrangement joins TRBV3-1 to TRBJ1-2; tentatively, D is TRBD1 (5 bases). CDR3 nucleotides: TGTGCCAGCAGCCAAGGGGGAGGGGCGTTAGGCTATGGCTACACCTTC. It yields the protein CASSQGGGALGYGYTF.